This T cell receptor beta chain was retrieved from a study of T cell repertoires in cytomegalovirus infection. This clonotype has a count of ten or more. TCRdb reprocessed the reads via MiXCR and lists one record per CDR3 protein. Among fewer than 550,000 distinct CDR3 sequences listed, 31% were seen once. This CDR3 contains 15 residues. Looked up from germline, CDR1 is SGHRS and CDR2 is YFSETQ. Germline trimming cut 4 bases from V and 1 base from J; bases unmatched to any gene: 3. This clonotype was sampled from a human donor in good health (CMV status not recorded). Some clones in this sample may be carry-over from other donors' samples. The chain recombines TRBV5-1 with TRBJ2-5; 11 bases fit TRBD2. Material: PBMCs. Here the CDR3 DNA reads TGCGCCAGCAGCCCCCTAGCGGGGGGCCAAGAGACCCAGTACTTC. Amino acid sequence: CASSPLAGGQETQYF.